The source of this T cell receptor (beta chain) is a study of cytomegalovirus exposure and HLA in healthy donors. Background on the study: Within the Caucasian-associated ancestry cluster were 65% to 85% of the approximately 400 genotyped donors. General observations from the study: A missense variant in DCLRE1C was later tied to TCR beta V- and J-gene trimming.

Germline V gene data show CDR1 as MDHEN and CDR2 as SYDVKM. V lost 4 bases, J lost 2 bases, and 5 bases lay in between. This CDR3 is built from 12 residues. Donors likely had unrecorded immune exposures despite being nominally healthy when sampled. In regard to this clone: The antigen is unknown.

PCR primers comprised 60 Vbeta and 13 Jbeta primers. Some clones are missing from TCRdb's copy, which holds only in-frame ones; the method was immunoSEQ multiplex PCR. Altogether fewer than 85,000 clones are present, approximately 80% being singletons, with the ten largest covering 3% to 4%. The sample comprised PBMCs. The TCR was taken from a man in his forties or fifties in good health and CMV-seronegative. The J gene is TRBJ1-2, the V gene TRBV28; D unclear. CDR3 sequence (DNA): TGTGCCAGCAGTTCGACAAACTATGGCTACACCTTC. This gives the protein CASSSTNYGYTF.